The clone carrying this TCR beta chain has a handful of counts. The data belong to a study of T cells of healthy individuals. Trimming left V 0 bases short and J 0 bases short, with 18 bases between. The CDR3 totals 19 residues. In germline, CDR1 is MNHNY, CDR2 SVGAGI (reference sequence). From the 5' RACE reads, TCRdb called clonotypes with MiXCR, one entry per CDR3 protein. Of roughly 87,000 distinct CDR3 sequences listed, 15% to 20% are singletons. This TCR was recovered from a human donor in good health. The chain couples TRBV6-6 to TRBJ2-1, with D tentatively TRBD2 (6 bases). In DNA form, the CDR3 reads TGTGCCAGCAGTTACTCGAATATCGGGAGACACCACTCCTACAATGAGCAGTTCTTC. Its translation: CASSYSNIGRHHSYNEQFF.